The clone carrying this TCR beta chain was recorded a few times. Purified naive CD4+ T cells were depleted of CD25+ Tregs. A single record per CDR3 protein comes from TCRdb applying MiXCR to the 5' RACE reads. The sample has about 61,000 distinct CDR3 sequences; almost 30% are singletons. V was pared by 8 bases and J by 5 bases, with 15 bases between. The CDR3 consists of 12 residues. Germline V gene sequence: CDR1 SQVTM, CDR2 ANQGSEA. The chain carries TRBV29-1 and TRBJ2-5; tentatively, D is TRBD2 (5 bases). What was sequenced was tumor-infiltrating naive CD4+ T cells sorted from the breast tumor. Subset described: naive CD4+ T cells, CD4+CD45RA+CD25-. The clonotype was recovered from a female donor with breast cancer. The CDR3 here is CSTSRVLETQYF. CDR3 nucleotide sequence: TGCAGCACATCGAGGGTTTTGGAGACCCAGTACTTC.